This entry concerns a single T cell receptor (beta chain). Antigen specificity is unknown. The whole isolated RNA underwent reverse transcription, so sequencing captured expressed TCRB transcripts. The assay was immunoSEQ multiplex PCR, and TCRdb's table has in-frame clones only and misses some. The table has about 710,000 clones, about 14% seen once. The sample is drawn from a study of beta chain features in type 1 diabetes. Study as a whole: Regarding age, gender and cell yields, patients proved similar to healthy donors. Study observations and caveats: When Type 1 diabetes patients were examined, their TCRB CDR3s proved moderately but significantly shorter in all four CD4+ subsets.

CDR3 length: 15 amino acids. CDR1 is MNHNY, CDR2 SVGAGI, per germline (reference sequence). The V segment lost 5 bases and the J segment 2 bases; nucleotides outside the gene matches: 4. CD45RO/CCR7/CD25/CD127/CD95/CD27 staining was used to isolate CD4+ naive, central memory, regulatory and stem cell-like memory cells by sorting. The sequenced sample was naive CD4+ T cells from blood. This clonotype originated in a man aged 18 to 30 with type 1 diabetes. The chain combines TRBV6-6 with TRBJ2-7, with 12 bases aligning to TRBD2. The CDR3 sequence: CASSPTSGRPYEQYF. The CDR3 DNA sequence: TGTGCCAGCAGTCCGACTAGCGGGAGACCCTACGAGCAGTACTTC.